Below are 10 T cell receptor beta chains sequenced from a single sample in a study of control samples from healthy donors and cancer patients. Produced via immunoSEQ multiplex PCR; TCRdb's table is partial and in-frame only. Of about 67,000 clones listed, around 87% are singletons. The source material was PBMCs. These receptors were obtained from a woman between 50 and 59 years old with head and neck cancer.

The chain combines TRBV5-6 with TRBJ2-5, with 15 bases aligning to TRBD2. After removal of 1 base from V and 2 bases from J, the junction contained 3 bases not matched to a gene. Germline CDR1 SGHDT, CDR2 YYEEEE. The CDR3 contains 17 residues. The CDR3 sequence: CASSLRGLAGGQETQYF. The CDR3 DNA reads as TGTGCCAGCAGCTTGAGAGGACTAGCGGGGGGGCAAGAGACCCAGTACTTC. The full variable domain, its missing parts supplied by reference TRBV5-6 and TRBJ2-5, is DAGVTQSPTHLIKTRGQQVTLRCSPKSGHDTVSWYQQALGQGPQFIFQYYEEEERQRGNFPDRFSGHQFPNYSSELNVNALLLGDSALYLCASSLRGLAGGQETQYFGPGTRLLVL.

The chain is built from TRBV9 and TRBJ1-2, with D perhaps matching TRBD1 (6 bases). Germline V gives CDR1 SGDLS, CDR2 YYNGEE. V shed 0 bases and J shed 8 bases, with 17 bases lying between them. The CDR3 totals 15 residues. DNA of the CDR3: TGTGCCAGCAGCGTAGACGGGGGCAGCCACGGGGGCTACACCTTC. This encodes CASSVDGGSHGGYTF.

A note on this clone: Other DNA sequences within the sample encode an identical CDR3. This chain joins TRBV7-8 and TRBJ2-7, with a possible D match to TRBD1 (6 bases). The CDR3 sequence is 16 residues long. Per germline, CDR1 SGHVS and CDR2 FQNEAQ. V was clipped by 5 bases and J by 0 bases, with 17 bases between them. Here the CDR3 DNA reads TGTGCCAGCAGCCCAGGGGCGTCCGCGAGCTCCTACGAGCAGTACTTC. Amino acids: CASSPGASASSYEQYF.

This clone appeared once. V and J are TRBV6-5 and TRBJ2-7; a possible D gene is TRBD2 (7 bases). This CDR3 has 15 amino acids. Trimming removed 10 bases at V and 7 bases at J, with 26 bases between. Germline V gene data show CDR1 as MNHEY and CDR2 as SVGAGI. CDR3 sequence reads: CATWRGRGGEREQYF. The CDR3 DNA reads as TGTGCCACCTGGCGGGGAAGGGGGGGAGAGAGGGAGCAGTACTTC.

The V gene is TRBV15, the J gene TRBJ2-1; a possible D gene is TRBD2 (5 bases). Trimming stripped 3 bases from V and 7 bases from J, with 10 bases between. The germline V gene encodes CDR1 LNHNV and CDR2 YYDKDF (reference sequence). The CDR3 spans 13 residues. CDR3 in DNA: TGTGCCACCAGCAGGGAGGTCCTTAATGAGCAGTTCTTC. As protein: CATSREVLNEQFF.

Only one count was recorded for this clone. The rearrangement joins TRBV27 to TRBJ1-3; TRBD1 is a possible D gene (6 bases). The CDR3 is 14 amino acids. Germline V CDR1 and CDR2: MNHEY, SMNVEV (reference sequence). With 6 bases removed from V and 2 bases from J, the gap between germline ends came to 11 bases. CDR3 DNA: TGTGCCAGCAGAGAGGGGGGGCCTGGAAACACCATATATTTT. Its protein is CASREGGPGNTIYF.

J is TRBJ2-5 and V is TRBV6-5; 7 bases fit TRBD2. Germline V CDR1 and CDR2: MNHEY, SVGAGI. With 2 bases clipped from V and 2 bases from J, the junction kept 5 bases outside the gene matches. The CDR3 loop spans 15 amino acids. Here the CDR3 reads CASSYGGGTQETQYF. The CDR3 bases are TGTGCCAGCAGTTACGGCGGGGGAACTCAAGAGACCCAGTACTTC.

The chain carries TRBV2 and TRBJ2-3, with 12 nucleotides matching TRBD2. This CDR3 contains 16 residues. V was clipped by 4 bases and J by 2 bases; unmatched bases: 4. Germline V gene sequence: CDR1 SNHLY, CDR2 FYNNEI. CDR3 nucleotides: TGTGCCAGCAGTGTAGGACTAGCGGGGAACACAGATACGCAGTATTTT. As protein: CASSVGLAGNTDTQYF. The full variable domain, its missing parts supplied by reference TRBV2 and TRBJ2-3, is EPEVTQTPSHQVTQMGQEVILRCVPISNHLYFYWYRQILGQKVEFLVSFYNNEISEKSEIFDDQFSVERPDGSNFTLKIRSTKLEDSAMYFCASSVGLAGNTDTQYFGPGTRLTVL.

This sequence joins TRBV5-1 and TRBJ2-3; TRBD2 matches 11 bases. V was pared by 4 bases and J by 5 bases, with 6 bases of the junction left unmatched. Per germline, CDR1 SGHRS and CDR2 YFSETQ. CDR3 length: 15 amino acids. DNA for the CDR3: TGCGCCAGCAGCCCAACTAGCGGGGGTGTAGATACGCAGTATTTT. It translates to CASSPTSGGVDTQYF.

The CDR3 loop is CASSDRENLGAGPYYGYTF. CDR3 nucleotides: TGTGCCAGCAGTGACAGGGAAAATCTCGGGGCTGGACCATACTATGGCTACACCTTC. This chain joins TRBV6-1 and TRBJ1-2; D perhaps matches TRBD1 (5 bases). Germline CDR1 MNHNS, CDR2 SASEGT. V was pared by 3 bases and J by 3 bases, with 26 bases between. The CDR3 is 19 residues long.